These 28 T cell receptor beta chains originate from one sample sequenced in a study of molecular identifiers for immune sequencing clone quantification. TCRdb reprocessed the PCR reads via MiXCR and lists one record per CDR3 protein. This table has about 630,000 distinct CDR3 sequences, less than 30% appearing once. Sequencing was done on a sample of naive CD8+ T cells from blood, with Jurkat cell RNA spiked in. As for subset: FACS-sorted CD8+CD4-CCR7+CD45RA+ naive T cells. Receptors were obtained from a human donor in good health. Some libraries in this study had Jurkat cell RNA spiked in.

This clonotype has ten or more counts. This rearrangement joins TRBV11-3 to TRBJ2-1, with 7 positions matching TRBD2. After removal of 1 base from V and 0 bases from J, the junction contained 3 bases not matched to a gene. The CDR3 spans 16 residues. The germline V gene encodes CDR1 SGHNT and CDR2 YENEEA. The CDR3 region is CASSLGEGYSYNEQFF. The DNA for the CDR3 is TGTGCCAGCAGCTTAGGGGAGGGTTACTCCTACAATGAGCAGTTCTTC. The full variable domain, with the rest looked up from reference TRBV11-3 and TRBJ2-1, is EAGVVQSPRYKIIEKKQPVAFWCNPISGHNTLYWYLQNLGQGPELLIRYENEEAVDDSQLPKDRFSAERLKGVDSTLKIQPAELGDSAVYLCASSLGEGYSYNEQFFGPGTRLTVL.

On this clonotype: One end of the junction varies from germline; a read error may be responsible. The CDR3 nucleotides read TGTGCCAGCTCCGCGGGACAAATGGTACCCCTCCGCTTT. The encoded protein is CASSAGQMVPLRF. This rearrangement joins TRBV27 to TRBJ1-6; tentatively, D is TRBD1 (6 bases). Germline V gene lookup returns CDR1 MNHEY and CDR2 SMNVEV (reference sequence). This CDR3 has 13 residues.

A single count supports this clonotype. Its ends do not fully match the called genes, so a read error is possible. V and J are TRBV5-1 and TRBJ2-7; tentative D call: TRBD1 (6 bases). CDR1 SGHRS and CDR2 YFSETQ come from the germline V gene. This CDR3 is built from 12 residues. CDR3 nucleotide sequence: TGCGCCAGCCGCGTGACAGGCTACGAGCAGTGCTTC. This sequence encodes CASRVTGYEQCF.

V is TRBV6-5 and J is TRBJ1-1; D remains ambiguous. Trimming pared 6 bases from V and 6 bases from J, leaving 14 bases between. Germline V gives CDR1 MNHEY, CDR2 SVGAGI. The CDR3 spans 13 residues. The DNA of the CDR3 is TGTGCCAGCAGCCGAGGACCCTACCCTGAAGCTTTCTTT. Translation gives CASSRGPYPEAFF.

Comments on this clonotype: The junction departs from the called germline gene at one end, perhaps through a read error. This chain uses TRBV6-1 with TRBJ2-7; tentative D call: TRBD2 (5 bases). CDR3 length: 13 residues. Per germline, CDR1 MNHNS and CDR2 SASEGT. In DNA form, the CDR3 reads TGTGCCAGCAGTAAAGCGGCTTCCCACGAGCAGTACTTC. This encodes CASSKAASHEQYF.

There are a few counts of this clonotype. A read error may explain this, as a much larger clone is one base away. The J gene is TRBJ1-4, the V gene TRBV7-9; D is perhaps TRBD1 (6 bases). V lost 1 base to trimming and J lost 12 bases, with 21 bases between them. The CDR3 sequence is 16 residues long. Per germline, CDR1 SEHNR and CDR2 FQNEAQ (reference sequence). The CDR3 is CASSLVRQGLEEELFF. CDR3 sequence (DNA): TGTGCCAGCAGCTTAGTGAGGCAGGGGCTCGAAGAAGAACTGTTTTTT.

The rearrangement uses TRBV14 and TRBJ1-2, with D unclear. This CDR3 has 13 amino acids. Germline values: CDR1 SGHDN, CDR2 FVKESK. Trimming cost V 1 base and J 7 bases, with 10 bases left between them. CDR3 DNA: TGTGCCAGCAGCCAAGTTCTCGGAATTGGCTACACCTTC. Its protein is CASSQVLGIGYTF.

This clonotype was counted a few times. The chain recombines TRBV4-3 with TRBJ2-2; 9 nucleotides match TRBD2. V was clipped by 3 bases and J by 7 bases; unmatched bases: 3. Germline V gene sequence: CDR1 LGHNA, CDR2 YSLEER. The CDR3 loop spans 14 amino acids. The CDR3, as DNA: TGCGCCAGCAGCCATGCTAGCGGGAACGGGGAGCTGTTTTTT. Translation gives CASSHASGNGELFF.

This clonotype appeared many times. The gene calls are TRBV20-1 and TRBJ2-3; 10 positions agree with TRBD2. Germline V gene sequence: CDR1 DFQATT, CDR2 SNEGSKA (reference sequence). With 3 bases clipped from V and 3 bases from J, the junction kept 6 bases outside the gene matches. This CDR3 is 15 amino acids long. CDR3 sequence reads: CSASLAGGRTDTQYF. CDR3 in DNA: TGCAGTGCTAGTTTAGCGGGAGGTAGGACAGATACGCAGTATTTT.

Ten or more counts support this clonotype. The junction departs from germline at one end; a sequencing error may be responsible. V gene TRBV5-1 combines with J gene TRBJ2-7, with TRBD2 matching over 7 bases. This CDR3 comprises 13 residues. Germline values: CDR1 SGHRS, CDR2 YFSETQ. As DNA, the CDR3 is TGTGCCAGCAGCTTGGGGGGGTTCGACGAGCAGTACTTC. This sequence encodes CASSLGGFDEQYF.

The rearrangement uses TRBV6-5 and TRBJ1-5; D is unclear. Germline CDR1 reads MNHEY; CDR2 reads SVGAGI. The V and J ends lost 2 bases and 4 bases respectively, with 6 bases between them. This CDR3 contains 13 residues. CDR3 coding DNA: TGTGCCAGCAGTTACGGTCTAAATCAGCCCCAGCATTTT. Translating gives CASSYGLNQPQHF.

This clonotype was seen ten or more times. The chain uses TRBV28 and TRBJ2-7; maybe TRBD2 (5 bases). V lost 2 bases, J lost 2 bases, and 10 bases lay in between. CDR3 length: 14 residues. CDR1 and CDR2 (germline): MDHEN, SYDVKM. CDR3 loop: CASSLVRGPYEQYF. CDR3 nucleotides: TGTGCCAGCAGTTTAGTACGCGGGCCCTACGAGCAGTACTTC.

This clonotype showed up many times. The chain employs TRBV27 and TRBJ2-3; maybe TRBD2 (6 bases). CDR3 size: 14 residues. Germline-derived CDR1 and CDR2 are MNHEY and SMNVEV (reference sequence). V was cut by 1 base and J by 4 bases, with 9 bases left in between. The CDR3 sequence: CASSLLRGSDTQYF. CDR3 nucleotides: TGTGCCAGCAGTTTATTGCGGGGATCAGATACGCAGTATTTT.

The gene calls are TRBV30 and TRBJ2-3; no definite D call. The CDR3 extends over 14 amino acids. Trimming took 2 bases from V and 5 from J, leaving 14 bases between them. The germline CDR1 and CDR2 sequences are GTSNPN and SVGIG (reference sequence). Written as DNA, the CDR3 is TGTGCCTGGAGTCTGGGTCCACGATTAGATACGCAGTATTTT. The encoded protein is CAWSLGPRLDTQYF.

This clonotype was seen at least ten times. J is TRBJ2-7 and V is TRBV27, with D perhaps matching TRBD1 (6 bases). The CDR3 totals 15 residues. Deletions cut 0 bases from V and 5 bases from J, with 14 bases between. Germline V gene data show CDR1 as MNHEY and CDR2 as SMNVEV (reference sequence). CDR3 region: CASSLSGARGHEQYF. Here the CDR3 DNA reads TGTGCCAGCAGTTTATCGGGCGCCAGGGGCCACGAGCAGTACTTC.

This clonotype showed up many times. The rearrangement uses TRBV5-4 and TRBJ1-2; D is unresolved. Germline CDR1 reads SGHNT; CDR2 reads YYREEE (reference sequence). This CDR3 has 14 residues. Trimming took off 1 base at V and 4 bases at J, with 11 bases between the two ends. CDR3 protein: CASSLPEHPYGYTF. The CDR3 bases are TGTGCCAGCAGCTTGCCCGAGCATCCCTATGGCTACACCTTC.

This clonotype was seen a single time. A much larger clone lies a single base off, so this may be a read error. This sequence joins TRBV5-1 and TRBJ2-3, with 7 positions matching TRBD1. The germline V gene encodes CDR1 SGHRS and CDR2 YFSETQ. J gave up 8 bases and V 4 bases, and 16 bases lay outside the gene matches. This CDR3 is built from 16 residues. CDR3 DNA: TGCGCCAGCAGCGCCAGCGACAGGGAAGCTAGAGGTACGCAGTATTTT. Translating it yields CASSASDREARGTQYF.

The chain combines TRBV14 with TRBJ1-1, with D tentatively TRBD1 (5 bases). CDR1 SGHDN and CDR2 FVKESK come from the germline V gene. The CDR3 sequence is 14 residues long. V gave up 0 bases and J gave up 6 bases, with 11 bases separating them. The CDR3 sequence: CASSQDRAGSEAFF. The CDR3 nucleotides are TGTGCCAGCAGCCAAGATAGGGCAGGGTCTGAAGCTTTCTTT.

There are many counts of this clonotype. The chain is built from TRBV4-3 and TRBJ1-2, with TRBD1 matching over 8 bases. Germline trimming cut 1 base from V and 5 bases from J; bases unmatched to any gene: 12. The CDR3 runs 17 residues. Germline CDR1 and CDR2: LGHNA and YSLEER. In nucleotides, the CDR3 is TGCGCCAGCAGCCAAGGTCGGCAGGGGGCCGTTTGGTATGGCTACACCTTC. Translating gives CASSQGRQGAVWYGYTF.

For this clonotype: A much larger clone lies a single base off, so this may be a read error. The V gene is TRBV7-9, the J gene TRBJ1-1; D unclear. The CDR3 length is 14 residues. The V gene's germline CDR1 is SEHNR and CDR2 FQNEAQ (reference sequence). Here the CDR3 DNA reads TGTGCCAGCAGGGATTGGGGTCTTATCGGTGAGGCTCTCTTT. It is translated as CASRDWGLIGEALF.

This clonotype was detected ten times or more. The chain has TRBV4-3 and TRBJ2-7; D uncertain. Germline V CDR1 and CDR2: LGHNA, YSLEER. Trimming cost V 0 bases and J 3 bases, with 12 bases left between them. The CDR3 runs 15 residues. The CDR3 nucleotides read TGCGCCAGCAGCCAAGATATGGGCACCAGCTACGAGCAGTACTTC. This translates into CASSQDMGTSYEQYF.

Details on this clonotype: One base away lies a much larger clone, so this may be a sequencing read error. The chain combines TRBV2 with TRBJ1-5; D is unresolved. Per germline, CDR1 SNHLY and CDR2 FYNNEI. There are 15 residues in the CDR3. The CDR3 sequence: CASGDTGYSNQPQHF. Here the CDR3 DNA reads TGTGCCAGCGGTGACACCGGTTATAGCAATCAGCCCCAGCATTTT.

The chain couples TRBV7-9 to TRBJ2-1; D gene ambiguous. V lost 1 base and J lost 2, with 12 bases in between. Germline lookup yields CDR1 SEHNR and CDR2 FQNEAQ (reference sequence). This CDR3 region has 16 residues. The CDR3 protein is CASSLGGSLAYNEQFF. The CDR3 coding sequence is TGTGCCAGCAGCTTAGGTGGAAGCTTAGCCTACAATGAGCAGTTCTTC.

This clonotype was recorded at least ten times. V usage is TRBV14 and J usage is TRBJ1-1, with D uncertain. Between the trimmed V and J ends, which lost 3 bases and 1 base, there was a span of 9 bases. The CDR3 is 14 amino acids. Looked up from germline, CDR1 is SGHDN and CDR2 is FVKESK. CDR3 nucleotide sequence: TGTGCCAGCAGCCACCCCCCCTGGAACACTGAAGCTTTCTTT. Translation gives CASSHPPWNTEAFF.

The chain carries TRBV7-8 and TRBJ1-5, with D possibly matching TRBD1 (6 bases). The CDR3 length is 14 residues. V lost 5 bases, J lost 6 bases, and 14 bases lay in between. Per the germline V gene, CDR1 is SGHVS and CDR2 is FQNEAQ. The CDR3 region has the DNA TGTGCCAGCAGCCCCAGACAGGACGGTCAGCCCCAGCATTTT. It encodes CASSPRQDGQPQHF.

Comment on this clonotype: With a much larger clone just one base away, this may be a read error. The chain links TRBV21-1 to TRBJ2-4; the table's D gene call, TRBD1, was not cross checked with the DNA. TRBV21-1 is classified as a pseudogene. The CDR3 is 17 residues long. Here the CDR3 reads CASSPDAGRGTKNIQYF. DNA of the CDR3: TGTGCCAGCAGCCCTGATGCGGGACGGGGTACCAAAAACATTCAGTACTTC.

This clonotype was counted only a few times. The chain links TRBV25-1 to TRBJ2-7; D ambiguous. V was clipped by 3 bases and J by 3 bases, with 15 bases between them. The CDR3 sequence is 15 residues long. Looked up from germline, CDR1 is MGHDK and CDR2 is SYGVNS. CDR3 DNA sequence: TGTGCCAGCAGTGACCCCGGGTCAAGAATCTACGAGCAGTACTTC. It is translated as CASSDPGSRIYEQYF.

Ten or more counts support this clonotype. The V call is TRBV9, the J call TRBJ2-5; the match to TRBD1 covers 7 bases. The germline V gene has CDR1 SGDLS and CDR2 YYNGEE. The CDR3 covers 16 residues. After removal of 1 base from V and 2 bases from J, the junction contained 8 bases not matched to a gene. DNA for the CDR3: TGTGCCAGCAGCGTAAAACGGGACAGACAGCAAGAGACCCAGTACTTC. Its protein product is CASSVKRDRQQETQYF.